This TCR beta chain originates from a study of identical twins. TCRdb re-derived calls from the 5' RACE reads in MiXCR, one entry per CDR3 protein. The table includes 400,000 to 600,000 distinct CDR3 sequences, 20% to 25% detected once. Findings and caveats of the study: For monozygotic twins, models underestimated out-of-frame TCR alpha sharing. Fewer insertions marked abundant cord blood beta clonotypes; young adult naive trended weakly, memory not at all.

Of note for this clonotype: As yet, its antigen is unknown.

All donors were healthy Caucasians. Germline CDR1 is MDHEN and CDR2 is SYDVKM. The J segment lost 12 bases and the V segment lost 6 bases, leaving 15 bases of the junction unmatched. The CDR3 sequence is 16 residues long. These data were likewise used in another study, on yellow fever vaccine responses in identical twins.

The receptor comes from a woman between 18 and 30 years old in good health. The material sequenced was CD4+ T cells sorted from blood. The rearrangement joins TRBV28 to TRBJ2-1, with 12 bases fitting TRBD2. The CDR3 DNA follows: TGTGCCAGCAGGGGGGGAATTACTCAGACTAGCGGGGGGCAGTTCTTC. As protein: CASRGGITQTSGGQFF. Full variable domain (remainder filled in from reference TRBV28 and TRBJ2-1): DVKVTQSSRYLVKRTGEKVFLECVQDMDHENMFWYRQDPGLGLRLIYFSYDVKMKEKGDIPEGYSVSREKKERFSLILESASTNQTSMYLCASRGGITQTSGGQFFGPGTRLTVL.